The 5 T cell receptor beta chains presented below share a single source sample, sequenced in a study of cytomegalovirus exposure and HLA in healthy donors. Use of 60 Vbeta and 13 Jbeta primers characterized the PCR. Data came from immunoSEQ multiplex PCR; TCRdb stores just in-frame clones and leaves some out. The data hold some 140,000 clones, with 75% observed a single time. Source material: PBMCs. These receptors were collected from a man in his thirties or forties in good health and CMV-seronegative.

The CDR3 is CASTPPARAVTGELFF. The CDR3 DNA follows: TGTGCCAGCACCCCCCCAGCCAGGGCGGTCACCGGGGAGCTGTTTTTT. The chain carries TRBV7-2 and TRBJ2-2; D possibly corresponds to TRBD1 (5 bases). CDR1 is SGHTA and CDR2 is FQGNSA in the germline V gene. Trimming took 7 bases from V and 4 from J, leaving 19 bases between them. The CDR3 runs to 16 residues. The whole variable domain, filled in from reference TRBV7-2 and TRBJ2-2, reads GAGVSQSPSNKVTEKGKDVELRCDPISGHTALYWYRQSLGQGLEFLIYFQGNSAPDKSGLPSDRFSAERTGGSVSTLTIQRTQQEDSAVYLCASTPPARAVTGELFFGEGSRLTVL.

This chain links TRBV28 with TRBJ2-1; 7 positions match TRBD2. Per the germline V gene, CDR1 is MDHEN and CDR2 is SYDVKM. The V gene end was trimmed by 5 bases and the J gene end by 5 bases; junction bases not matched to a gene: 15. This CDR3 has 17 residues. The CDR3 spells CASSPTSLAVVNNEQFF. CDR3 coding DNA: TGTGCCAGCAGTCCAACCAGCCTAGCGGTCGTTAACAATGAGCAGTTCTTC.

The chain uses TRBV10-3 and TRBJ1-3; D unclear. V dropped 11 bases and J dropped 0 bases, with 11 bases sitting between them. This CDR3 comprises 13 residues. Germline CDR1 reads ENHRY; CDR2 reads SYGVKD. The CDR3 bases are TGTGCCGCGCTACAGCACTCTGGAAACACCATATATTTT. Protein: CAALQHSGNTIYF.

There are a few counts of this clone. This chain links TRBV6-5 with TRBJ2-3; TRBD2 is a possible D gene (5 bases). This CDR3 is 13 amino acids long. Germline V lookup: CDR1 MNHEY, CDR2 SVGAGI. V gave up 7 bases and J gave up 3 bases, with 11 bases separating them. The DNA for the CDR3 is TGTGCCAGCACCCAGGAGGCAACAGATACGCAGTATTTT. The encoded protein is CASTQEATDTQYF.

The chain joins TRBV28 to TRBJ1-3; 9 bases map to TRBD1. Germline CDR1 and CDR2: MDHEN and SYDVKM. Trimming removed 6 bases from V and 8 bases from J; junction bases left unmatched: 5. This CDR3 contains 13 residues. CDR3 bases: TGTGCCAGCAGGCGGACAGGGGTTGACACCATATATTTT. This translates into CASRRTGVDTIYF.